This TCR beta chain was recovered during a study of OX40 agonist ivuxolimab in advanced cancers. On the study more broadly: The dose-escalation cohort had hepatocellular carcinoma, melanoma, renal cell or head and neck cancer. Findings and caveats of the study: With doses of 0.1 to 3.0 mg/kg, CD4+ and CD8+ blood T cells had undergone clonal expansion by week 6. Relative to CD4+, CD8+ T cells held more expanded clones on average.

Germline CDR1 MNHEY, CDR2 SVGAGI. V lost 6 bases and J 2 bases, leaving 12 bases between the germline ends. The CDR3 sequence is 14 residues long. Notes on this clone: Its antigen is currently unknown.

Libraries were prepared by immunoSEQ multiplex PCR; TCRdb keeps only in-frame clonotypes and omits some of them. The sample has about 64,000 clones; around 84% are singletons. The clonotype was recovered from an adult with an advanced solid tumor such as melanoma, head and neck, liver or kidney cancer. The sample in question was CD4+ or CD8+ T cells sorted from blood, obtained in a trial of the OX40 agonist ivuxolimab. The gene calls are TRBV6-5 and TRBJ2-3; D perhaps matches TRBD2 (5 bases). CDR3 in amino acids: CASRVTGSTDTQYF. CDR3 nucleotides: TGTGCCAGCAGGGTAACGGGGTCCACAGATACGCAGTATTTT.